This paragraph reports one T cell receptor beta chain. The antigen is unknown. The sample originates from a study of T cell responses to AZD1222 COVID-19 vaccine. Regarding the study as a whole: Increased Spike-specific TCR breadth and depth were observed after two AZD1222 doses. White British donors predominated, females outnumbered males, and clonal diversity was possibly underestimated.

The assay was immunoSEQ multiplex PCR, and TCRdb's table has in-frame clones only and misses some. The table shows under 150,000 clones, with nearly 95% occurring only once. The CDR3 spans 15 residues. CDR1 and CDR2 (germline): LNHDA, SQIVND (reference sequence). The junction had 8 bases not matched to a gene; V was cut back by 3 bases and J by 5 bases. The sequence derives from an adult in good health. The sequences come from peripheral blood, collected on day 0 of AZD1222 vaccination. V is TRBV19 and J is TRBJ2-7, with TRBD1 matching 9 bases. The CDR3 loop is CASSIWTGERDEQYF. For the CDR3, the DNA is TGTGCCAGTAGTATCTGGACAGGGGAACGGGACGAGCAGTACTTC.